This record concerns one TCR beta chain sequence. The sample is drawn from a study of blood T cell repertoires in COVID-19. Generated by immunoSEQ multiplex PCR, the TCRdb table keeps only in-frame clones and is missing some. The sample holds around 440,000 clones; approximately 88% are singletons and the top ten take over 9.5%. Source material: peripheral blood. The receptor's source is a woman aged 45-65 years with COVID-19, enrolled during active disease.

CDR3 sequence (DNA): TGCAGCGCCGGACAGAACTATGGCTACACCTTC. It is translated as CSAGQNYGYTF. The V and J genes are TRBV29-1 and TRBJ1-2; weak D call: TRBD1 (6 bases). Germline CDR1 SQVTM, CDR2 ANQGSEA. V was trimmed by 7 bases and J by 2 bases, leaving 8 bases between them. The CDR3 consists of 11 residues.